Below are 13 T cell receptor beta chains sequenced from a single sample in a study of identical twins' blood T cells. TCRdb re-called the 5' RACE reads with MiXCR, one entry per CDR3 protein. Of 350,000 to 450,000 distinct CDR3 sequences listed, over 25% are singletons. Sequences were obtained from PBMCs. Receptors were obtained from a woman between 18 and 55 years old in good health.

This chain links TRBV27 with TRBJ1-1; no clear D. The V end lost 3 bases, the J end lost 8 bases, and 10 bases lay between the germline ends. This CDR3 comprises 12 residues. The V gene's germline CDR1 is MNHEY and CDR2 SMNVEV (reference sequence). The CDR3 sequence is CASSFGLEEAFF. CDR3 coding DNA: TGTGCCAGCAGTTTTGGGCTTGAGGAAGCTTTCTTT.

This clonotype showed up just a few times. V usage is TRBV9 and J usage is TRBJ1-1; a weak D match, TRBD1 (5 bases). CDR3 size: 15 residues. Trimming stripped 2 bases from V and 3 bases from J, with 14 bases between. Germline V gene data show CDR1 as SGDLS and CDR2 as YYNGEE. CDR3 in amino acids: CASSVRIGGDTEAFF. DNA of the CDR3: TGTGCCAGCAGCGTCAGGATCGGAGGGGACACTGAAGCTTTCTTT.

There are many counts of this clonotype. The CDR3 sequence: CALQGPNTGELFF. CDR3 bases: TGCGCCTTACAGGGCCCGAACACCGGGGAGCTGTTTTTT. The J gene is TRBJ2-2, the V gene TRBV20-1, with a tentative D call TRBD1 (6 bases). CDR3 length: 13 amino acids. CDR1 and CDR2 from the germline V gene are DFQATT and SNEGSKA (reference sequence).

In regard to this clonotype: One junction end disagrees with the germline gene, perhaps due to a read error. The CDR3 DNA reads TGTGCCAGCAGCGCAGGTGGGCCACTCTATGGCAACACCTTC. It translates to CASSAGGPLYGNTF. This chain links TRBV7-8 with TRBJ1-2; D remains unclear. The CDR3 is 14 residues long. The germline V gene has CDR1 SGHVS and CDR2 FQNEAQ.

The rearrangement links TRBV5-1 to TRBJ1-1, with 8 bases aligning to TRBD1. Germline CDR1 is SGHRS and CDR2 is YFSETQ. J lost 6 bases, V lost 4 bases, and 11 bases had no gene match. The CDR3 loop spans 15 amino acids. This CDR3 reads CASSPFGQGDPEAFF. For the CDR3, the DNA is TGCGCCAGCAGCCCGTTTGGACAGGGCGATCCTGAAGCTTTCTTT. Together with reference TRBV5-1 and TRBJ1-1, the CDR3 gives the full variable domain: KAGVTQTPRYLIKTRGQQVTLSCSPISGHRSVSWYQQTPGQGLQFLFEYFSETQRNKGNFPGRFSGRQFSNSRSEMNVSTLELGDSALYLCASSPFGQGDPEAFFGQGTRLTVV.

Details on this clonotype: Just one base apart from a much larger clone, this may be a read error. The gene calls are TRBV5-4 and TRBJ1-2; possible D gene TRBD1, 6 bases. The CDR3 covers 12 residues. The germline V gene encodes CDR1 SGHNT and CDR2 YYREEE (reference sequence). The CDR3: CASSLQGYGYAF. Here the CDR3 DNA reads TGTGCCAGCAGCTTACAGGGCTATGGCTACGCCTTC.

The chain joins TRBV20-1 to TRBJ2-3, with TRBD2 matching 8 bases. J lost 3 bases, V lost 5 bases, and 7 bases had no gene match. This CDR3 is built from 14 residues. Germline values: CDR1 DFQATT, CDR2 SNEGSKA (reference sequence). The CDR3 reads CSAPRGAGTDTQYF. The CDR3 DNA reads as TGCAGTGCTCCGCGGGGGGCAGGTACAGATACGCAGTATTTT.

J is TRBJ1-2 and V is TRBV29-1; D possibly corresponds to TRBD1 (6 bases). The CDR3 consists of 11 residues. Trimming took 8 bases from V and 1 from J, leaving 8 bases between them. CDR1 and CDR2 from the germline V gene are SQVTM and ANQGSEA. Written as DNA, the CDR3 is TGCAGCTCAGGGGATAACTATGGCTACACCTTC. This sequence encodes CSSGDNYGYTF.

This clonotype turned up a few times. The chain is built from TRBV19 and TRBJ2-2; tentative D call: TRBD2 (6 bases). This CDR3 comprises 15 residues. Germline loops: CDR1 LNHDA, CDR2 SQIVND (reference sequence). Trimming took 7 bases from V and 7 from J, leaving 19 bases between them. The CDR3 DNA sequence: TGTGCCAGTACCGATCACGGGAGTAGTGTCGGGGAGCTGTTTTTT. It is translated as CASTDHGSSVGELFF.

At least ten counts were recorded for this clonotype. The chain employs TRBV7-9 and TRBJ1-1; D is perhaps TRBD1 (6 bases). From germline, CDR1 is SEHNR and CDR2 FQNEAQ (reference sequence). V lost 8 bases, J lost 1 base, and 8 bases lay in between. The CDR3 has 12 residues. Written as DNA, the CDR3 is TGTGCCAGCGGGGGACAGAACACTGAAGCTTTCTTT. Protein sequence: CASGGQNTEAFF.

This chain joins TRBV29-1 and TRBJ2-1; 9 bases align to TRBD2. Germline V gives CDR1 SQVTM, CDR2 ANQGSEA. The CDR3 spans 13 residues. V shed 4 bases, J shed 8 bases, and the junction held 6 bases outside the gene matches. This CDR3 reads CSVVISGGDEQFF. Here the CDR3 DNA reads TGCAGCGTTGTCATTAGCGGGGGCGATGAGCAGTTCTTC.

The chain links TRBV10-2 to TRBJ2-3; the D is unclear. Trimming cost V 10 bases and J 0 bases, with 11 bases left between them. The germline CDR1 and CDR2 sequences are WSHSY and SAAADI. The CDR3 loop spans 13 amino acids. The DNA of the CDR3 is TGCGCCATCCGGAGTGGGAGCACAGATACGCAGTATTTT. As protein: CAIRSGSTDTQYF.

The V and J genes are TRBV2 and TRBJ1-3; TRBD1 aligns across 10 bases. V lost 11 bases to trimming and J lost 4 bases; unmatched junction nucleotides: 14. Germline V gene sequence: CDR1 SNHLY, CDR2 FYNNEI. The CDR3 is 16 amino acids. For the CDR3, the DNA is TGTGCCTGCACGATATCGACAGGGGGCTTCGGAAACACCATATATTTT. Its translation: CACTISTGGFGNTIYF.